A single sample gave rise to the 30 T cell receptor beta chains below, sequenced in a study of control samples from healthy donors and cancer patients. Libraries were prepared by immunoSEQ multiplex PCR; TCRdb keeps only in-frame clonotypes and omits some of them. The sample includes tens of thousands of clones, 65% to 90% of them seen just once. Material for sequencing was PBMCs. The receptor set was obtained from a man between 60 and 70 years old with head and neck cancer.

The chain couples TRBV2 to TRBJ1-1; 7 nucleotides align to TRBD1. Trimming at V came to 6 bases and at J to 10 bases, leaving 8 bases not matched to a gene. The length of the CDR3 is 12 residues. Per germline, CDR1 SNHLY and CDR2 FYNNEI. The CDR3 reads CASRGTVPGAFF. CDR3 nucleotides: TGTGCCAGCAGGGGGACAGTTCCAGGAGCTTTCTTT.

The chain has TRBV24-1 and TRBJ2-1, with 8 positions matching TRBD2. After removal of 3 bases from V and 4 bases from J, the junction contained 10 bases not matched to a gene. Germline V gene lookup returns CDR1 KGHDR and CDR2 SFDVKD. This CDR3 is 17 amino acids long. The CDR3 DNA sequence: TGTGCCACCAGTGATGCCACAAGCGGGGGACCGTACAATGAGCAGTTCTTC. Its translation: CATSDATSGGPYNEQFF.

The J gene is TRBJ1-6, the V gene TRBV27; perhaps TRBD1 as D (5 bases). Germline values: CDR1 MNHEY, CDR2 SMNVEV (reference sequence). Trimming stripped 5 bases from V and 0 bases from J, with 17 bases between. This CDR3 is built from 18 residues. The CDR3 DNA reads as TGTGCCAGCAGTATTACGGCGCAGGGTGTCTCCTATAATTCACCCCTCCACTTT. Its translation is CASSITAQGVSYNSPLHF.

CDR3 protein: CASSQVISENTEAFF. For the CDR3, the DNA is TGTGCCAGCAGCCAAGTTATCTCTGAGAACACTGAAGCTTTCTTT. The rearrangement links TRBV4-2 to TRBJ1-1, with D unresolved. The germline CDR1 and CDR2 sequences are LGHNA and YNFKEQ. This CDR3 region has 15 residues. With 1 base removed from V and 1 base from J, the gap between germline ends came to 10 bases.

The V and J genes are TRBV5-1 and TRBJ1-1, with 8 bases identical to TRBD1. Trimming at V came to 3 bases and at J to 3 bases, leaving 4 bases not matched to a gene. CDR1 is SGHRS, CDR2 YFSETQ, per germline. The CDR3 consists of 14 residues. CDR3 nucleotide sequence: TGCGCCAGCAGCTGGACAGGGAGGGACACTGAAGCTTTCTTT. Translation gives CASSWTGRDTEAFF.

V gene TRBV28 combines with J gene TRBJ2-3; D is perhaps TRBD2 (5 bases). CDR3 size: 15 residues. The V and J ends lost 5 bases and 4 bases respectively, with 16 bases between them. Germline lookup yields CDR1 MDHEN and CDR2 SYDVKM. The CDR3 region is CASSRDGMIADTQYF. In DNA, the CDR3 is TGTGCCAGCAGTCGTGACGGGATGATCGCAGATACGCAGTATTTT.

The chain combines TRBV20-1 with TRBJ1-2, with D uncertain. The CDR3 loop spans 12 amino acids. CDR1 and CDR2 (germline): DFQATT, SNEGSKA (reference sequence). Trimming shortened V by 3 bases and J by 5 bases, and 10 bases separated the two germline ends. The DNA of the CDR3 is TGCAGTGCTAGTGAACGGTTTTATGGCTACACCTTC. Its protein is CSASERFYGYTF.

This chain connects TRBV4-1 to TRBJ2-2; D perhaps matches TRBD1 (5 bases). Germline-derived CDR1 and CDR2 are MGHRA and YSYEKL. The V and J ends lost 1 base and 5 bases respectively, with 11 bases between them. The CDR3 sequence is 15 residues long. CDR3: CASSQGQGETGELFF. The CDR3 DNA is TGCGCCAGCAGCCAAGGGCAAGGGGAAACCGGGGAGCTGTTTTTT.

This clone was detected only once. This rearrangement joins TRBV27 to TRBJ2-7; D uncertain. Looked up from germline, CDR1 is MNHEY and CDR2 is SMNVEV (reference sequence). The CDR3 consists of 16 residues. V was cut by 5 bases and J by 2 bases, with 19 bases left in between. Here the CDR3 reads CASSLRYAPPTYEQYF. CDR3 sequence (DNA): TGTGCCAGCAGTCTTCGTTACGCCCCTCCTACCTACGAGCAGTACTTC.

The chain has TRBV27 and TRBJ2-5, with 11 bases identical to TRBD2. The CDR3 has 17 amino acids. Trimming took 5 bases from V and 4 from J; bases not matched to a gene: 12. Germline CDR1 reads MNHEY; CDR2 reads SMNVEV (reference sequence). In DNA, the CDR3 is TGTGCCAGCAGTCCGCTCACTGTAGCGGGAGGGGCAGAGACCCAGTACTTC. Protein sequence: CASSPLTVAGGAETQYF.

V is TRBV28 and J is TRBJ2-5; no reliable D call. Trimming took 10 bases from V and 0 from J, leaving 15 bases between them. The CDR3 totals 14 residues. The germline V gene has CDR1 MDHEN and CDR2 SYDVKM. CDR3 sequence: CATSYQDNQETQYF. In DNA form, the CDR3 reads TGTGCCACATCATATCAAGACAACCAAGAGACCCAGTACTTC.

The CDR3 region is CATSRNRGPNEKLFF. The CDR3 bases are TGTGCCACCAGCAGAAACAGGGGACCTAATGAAAAACTGTTTTTT. The genes are TRBV15 and TRBJ1-4; 7 bases fit TRBD1. Germline CDR1 and CDR2: LNHNV and YYDKDF (reference sequence). With V trimmed by 2 bases and J by 3 bases, 3 bases remained unmatched. There are 15 residues in the CDR3.

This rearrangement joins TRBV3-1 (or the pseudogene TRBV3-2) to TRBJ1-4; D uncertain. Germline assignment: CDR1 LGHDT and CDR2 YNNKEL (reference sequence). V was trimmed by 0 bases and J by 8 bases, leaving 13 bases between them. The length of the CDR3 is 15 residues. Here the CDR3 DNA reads TGTGCCAGCAGCCAAGAGGAGGCAGGAATGGAAAAACTGTTTTTT. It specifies CASSQEEAGMEKLFF.

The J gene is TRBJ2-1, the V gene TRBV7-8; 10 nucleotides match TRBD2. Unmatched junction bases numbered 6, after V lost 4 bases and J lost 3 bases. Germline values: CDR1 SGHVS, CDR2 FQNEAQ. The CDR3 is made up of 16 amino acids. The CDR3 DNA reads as TGTGCCAGCAGCTCACCGGGGACTAGCGACTACAATGAGCAGTTCTTC. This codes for CASSSPGTSDYNEQFF.

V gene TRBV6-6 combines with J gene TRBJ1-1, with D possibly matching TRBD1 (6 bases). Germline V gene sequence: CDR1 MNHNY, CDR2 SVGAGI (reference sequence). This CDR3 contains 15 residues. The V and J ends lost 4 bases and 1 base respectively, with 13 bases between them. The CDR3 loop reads CASSFRDTSNTEAFF. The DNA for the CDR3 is TGTGCCAGCAGTTTCCGGGACACCTCGAACACTGAAGCTTTCTTT.

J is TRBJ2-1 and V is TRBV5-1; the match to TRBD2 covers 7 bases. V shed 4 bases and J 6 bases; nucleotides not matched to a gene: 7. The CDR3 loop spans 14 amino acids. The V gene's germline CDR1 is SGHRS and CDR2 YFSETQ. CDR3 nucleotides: TGCGCCAGCAGCCCAGGACTAGGTCCCAATGAGCAGTTCTTC. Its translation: CASSPGLGPNEQFF.

CDR3 in amino acids: CASTAGKPGLANYEQYF. CDR3 in DNA: TGCGCCAGCACAGCGGGGAAGCCGGGACTCGCGAACTACGAGCAGTACTTC. The gene calls are TRBV5-1 and TRBJ2-7, with 7 nucleotides matching TRBD2. The germline CDR1 and CDR2 sequences are SGHRS and YFSETQ. The V segment lost 6 bases and the J segment 3 bases; nucleotides outside the gene matches: 18. The CDR3 runs to 17 residues.

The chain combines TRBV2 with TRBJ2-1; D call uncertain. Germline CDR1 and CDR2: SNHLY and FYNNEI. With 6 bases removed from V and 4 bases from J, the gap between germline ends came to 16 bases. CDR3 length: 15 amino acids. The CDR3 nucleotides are TGTGCCAGCAGGGCGGAGCTGAGGACGTACAATGAGCAGTTCTTC. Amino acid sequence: CASRAELRTYNEQFF. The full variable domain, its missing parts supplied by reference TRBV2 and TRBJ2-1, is EPEVTQTPSHQVTQMGQEVILRCVPISNHLYFYWYRQILGQKVEFLVSFYNNEISEKSEIFDDQFSVERPDGSNFTLKIRSTKLEDSAMYFCASRAELRTYNEQFFGPGTRLTVL.

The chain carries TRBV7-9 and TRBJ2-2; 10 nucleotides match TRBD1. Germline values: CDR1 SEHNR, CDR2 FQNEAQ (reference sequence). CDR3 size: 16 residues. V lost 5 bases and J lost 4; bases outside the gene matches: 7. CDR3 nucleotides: TGTGCCAGCAGCCCAAGGGGACAGGGGAGCACCGGGGAGCTGTTTTTT. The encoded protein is CASSPRGQGSTGELFF.

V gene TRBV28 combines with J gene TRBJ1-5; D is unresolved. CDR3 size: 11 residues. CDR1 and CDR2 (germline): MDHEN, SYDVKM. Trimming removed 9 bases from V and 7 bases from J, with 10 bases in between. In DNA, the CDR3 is TGTGCCAGTGAGGCTGGCCAGCCCCAGCATTTT. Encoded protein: CASEAGQPQHF.

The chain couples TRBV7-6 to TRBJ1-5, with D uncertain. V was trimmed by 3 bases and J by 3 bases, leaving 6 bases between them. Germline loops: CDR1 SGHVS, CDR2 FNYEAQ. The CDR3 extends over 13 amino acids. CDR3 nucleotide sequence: TGTGCCAGCAGCTTGGGGTACAATCAGCCCCAGCATTTT. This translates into CASSLGYNQPQHF.

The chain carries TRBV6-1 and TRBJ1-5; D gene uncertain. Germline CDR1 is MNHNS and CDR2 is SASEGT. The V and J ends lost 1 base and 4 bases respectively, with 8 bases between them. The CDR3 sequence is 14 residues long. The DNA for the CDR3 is TGTGCCAGCAGTGAAGGAGGGCCGAATCAGCCCCAGCATTTT. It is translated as CASSEGGPNQPQHF.

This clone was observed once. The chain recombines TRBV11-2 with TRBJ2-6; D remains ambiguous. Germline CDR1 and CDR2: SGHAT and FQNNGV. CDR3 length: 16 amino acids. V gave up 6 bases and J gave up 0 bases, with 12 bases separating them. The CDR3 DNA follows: TGTGCCAGCAGTCCTGGGCGGCTCTCTGGGGCCAACGTCCTGACTTTC. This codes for CASSPGRLSGANVLTF.

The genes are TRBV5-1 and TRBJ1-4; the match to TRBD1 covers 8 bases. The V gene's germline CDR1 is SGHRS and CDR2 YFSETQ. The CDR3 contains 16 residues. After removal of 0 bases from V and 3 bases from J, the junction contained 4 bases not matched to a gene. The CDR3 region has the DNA TGCGCCAGCAGCTTGGCAGGGGGCGAAGCTAATGAAAAACTGTTTTTT. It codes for CASSLAGGEANEKLFF.

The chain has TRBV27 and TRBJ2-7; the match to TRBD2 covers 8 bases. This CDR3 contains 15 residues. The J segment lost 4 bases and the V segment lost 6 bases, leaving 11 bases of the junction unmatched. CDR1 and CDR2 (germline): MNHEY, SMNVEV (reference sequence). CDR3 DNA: TGTGCCAGCAGGGCACCGGGACTAGGCTCATACGAGCAGTACTTC. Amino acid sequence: CASRAPGLGSYEQYF.

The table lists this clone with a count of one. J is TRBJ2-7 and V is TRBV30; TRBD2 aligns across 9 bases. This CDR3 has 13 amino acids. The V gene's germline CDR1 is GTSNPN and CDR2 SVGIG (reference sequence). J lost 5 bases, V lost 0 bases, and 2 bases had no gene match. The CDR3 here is CAWSVAGGHEQYF. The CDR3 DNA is TGTGCCTGGAGTGTGGCGGGGGGGCACGAGCAGTACTTC.

The CDR3 here is CASSGQGHTEAFF. CDR3 bases: TGTGCCAGCAGCGGACAGGGTCACACTGAAGCTTTCTTT. This sequence joins TRBV9 and TRBJ1-1; 7 positions agree with TRBD1. The germline V gene has CDR1 SGDLS and CDR2 YYNGEE. CDR3 length: 13 residues. With V trimmed by 3 bases and J by 3 bases, 2 bases remained unmatched.

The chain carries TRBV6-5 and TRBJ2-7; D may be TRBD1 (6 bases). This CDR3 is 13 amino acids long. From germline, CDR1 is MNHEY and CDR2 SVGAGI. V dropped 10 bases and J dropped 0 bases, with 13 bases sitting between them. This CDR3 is CAILDRFSYEQYF. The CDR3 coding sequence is TGTGCCATCTTAGACAGGTTCTCCTACGAGCAGTACTTC.

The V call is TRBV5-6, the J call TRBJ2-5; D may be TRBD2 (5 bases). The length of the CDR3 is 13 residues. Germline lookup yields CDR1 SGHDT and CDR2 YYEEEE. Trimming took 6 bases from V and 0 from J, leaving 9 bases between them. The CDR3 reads CASTQDYQETQYF. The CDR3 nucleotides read TGTGCCAGCACCCAGGACTACCAAGAGACCCAGTACTTC.

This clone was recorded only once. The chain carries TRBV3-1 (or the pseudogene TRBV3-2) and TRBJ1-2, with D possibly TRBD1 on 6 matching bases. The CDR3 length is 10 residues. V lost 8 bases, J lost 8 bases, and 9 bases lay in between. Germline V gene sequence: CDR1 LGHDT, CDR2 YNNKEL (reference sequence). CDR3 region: CASGDTGYTF. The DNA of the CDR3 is TGTGCCAGCGGGGACACCGGCTACACCTTC.